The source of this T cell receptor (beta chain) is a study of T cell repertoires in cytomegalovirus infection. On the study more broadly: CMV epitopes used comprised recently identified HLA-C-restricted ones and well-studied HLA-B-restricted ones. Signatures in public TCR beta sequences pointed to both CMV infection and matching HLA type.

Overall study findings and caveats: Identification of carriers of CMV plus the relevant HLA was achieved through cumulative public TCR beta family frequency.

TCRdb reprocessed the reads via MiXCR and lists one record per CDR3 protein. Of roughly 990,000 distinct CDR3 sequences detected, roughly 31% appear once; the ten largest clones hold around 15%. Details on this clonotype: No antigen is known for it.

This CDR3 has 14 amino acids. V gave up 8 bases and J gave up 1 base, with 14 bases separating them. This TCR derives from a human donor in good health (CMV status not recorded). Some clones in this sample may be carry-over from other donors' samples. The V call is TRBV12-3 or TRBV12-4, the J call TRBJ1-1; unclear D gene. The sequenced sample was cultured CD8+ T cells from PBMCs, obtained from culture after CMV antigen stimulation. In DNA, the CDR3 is TGTGCCAGCTCGACGGGAGCCGAGAACACTGAAGCTTTCTTT. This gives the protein CASSTGAENTEAFF.